A single sample is the source of the 26 T cell receptor beta chains below, sequenced in a study of T cell changes during pregnancy in multiple sclerosis. The protocol was immunoSEQ multiplex PCR, while the TCRdb copy is restricted to in-frame clones and leaves out a portion. This table has some 100,000 clones, 90% to 95% appearing once. The material was peripheral blood, obtained before pregnancy. These TCRs come from a female donor with multiple sclerosis, enrolled in a pregnancy study.

This chain joins TRBV5-1 and TRBJ2-3, with 11 bases aligning to TRBD2. Germline V CDR1 and CDR2: SGHRS, YFSETQ. This CDR3 is built from 16 residues. V gave up 4 bases and J gave up 0 bases; unmatched junction bases: 4. This chain's CDR3 is CASSVGTSGSTDTQYF. CDR3 DNA: TGCGCCAGCAGCGTAGGGACTAGCGGTAGCACAGATACGCAGTATTTT.

This clone is a singleton in its sample. J is TRBJ2-1 and V is TRBV7-9; D is possibly TRBD2 (5 bases). This CDR3 comprises 12 residues. Germline V lookup: CDR1 SEHNR, CDR2 FQNEAQ (reference sequence). Between the trimmed V and J ends, which lost 6 bases and 7 bases, there was a span of 10 bases. The CDR3 spells CASSFERNEQFF. CDR3 coding DNA: TGTGCCAGCAGTTTTGAGCGGAATGAGCAGTTCTTC.

The chain uses TRBV29-1 and TRBJ2-1; 9 nucleotides align to TRBD2. Germline assignment: CDR1 SQVTM and CDR2 ANQGSEA. The CDR3 covers 11 residues. Trimming took 7 bases from V and 10 from J; bases not matched to a gene: 5. CDR3 protein: CSAPGLAEQFF. CDR3 DNA sequence: TGCAGCGCCCCTGGACTAGCGGAGCAGTTCTTC.

V is TRBV5-1 and J is TRBJ1-1; D uncertain. Trimming stripped 0 bases from V and 8 bases from J, with 20 bases between. Germline V gene lookup returns CDR1 SGHRS and CDR2 YFSETQ. This CDR3 spans 16 amino acids. CDR3 region: CASSLVGSLGPGEAFF. The CDR3 region has the DNA TGCGCCAGCAGCTTGGTAGGGAGCTTGGGTCCGGGCGAAGCTTTCTTT.

J is TRBJ2-1 and V is TRBV19, with 9 bases lining up with TRBD2. This CDR3 has 16 residues. The germline V gene has CDR1 LNHDA and CDR2 SQIVND (reference sequence). The V and J ends lost 0 bases and 4 bases, in that order; junction bases with no gene match: 4. CDR3 in DNA: TGTGCCAGTAGTATAGAGCTAGCGGGACGTTACAATGAGCAGTTCTTC. Translating gives CASSIELAGRYNEQFF.

CDR3: CASSIIAAPYNEQFF. Here the CDR3 DNA reads TGTGCCAGTAGTATAATAGCGGCACCATACAATGAGCAGTTCTTC. The V call is TRBV19, the J call TRBJ2-1; tentative D call: TRBD2 (6 bases). V gave up 2 bases and J gave up 4 bases, with 12 bases separating them. CDR3 length equals 15 residues. Looked up from germline, CDR1 is LNHDA and CDR2 is SQIVND (reference sequence).

The chain recombines TRBV9 with TRBJ1-1; TRBD1 agrees at 7 bases. Unmatched junction bases numbered 3, after V lost 4 bases and J lost 0 bases. This CDR3 is built from 14 residues. Germline V gene sequence: CDR1 SGDLS, CDR2 YYNGEE. The CDR3 loop is CASSPGTVNTEAFF. CDR3 DNA: TGTGCCAGCAGCCCCGGGACAGTGAACACTGAAGCTTTCTTT.

The chain joins TRBV4-3 to TRBJ1-2, with D unresolved. CDR1 LGHNA and CDR2 YSLEER come from the germline V gene. Trimming shortened V by 0 bases and J by 8 bases, and 19 bases separated the two germline ends. The CDR3 length is 16 residues. CDR3 protein: CASSQEYGRVTIGYTF. The CDR3 nucleotides read TGCGCCAGCAGCCAAGAGTATGGTCGGGTAACTATCGGCTACACCTTC.

The V call is TRBV30, the J call TRBJ1-1, with 7 bases aligning to TRBD1. V lost 8 bases and J lost 4; bases outside the gene matches: 10. CDR1 is GTSNPN and CDR2 is SVGIG in the germline V gene (reference sequence). CDR3 size: 13 residues. CDR3 sequence (DNA): TGTGCCGGCGACAGGGACGGTCGCACTGAAGCTTTCTTT. Translated, it gives CAGDRDGRTEAFF.

In this sample, this clone turned up once. The gene calls are TRBV6-4 and TRBJ1-2; D gene uncertain. Germline-derived CDR1 and CDR2 are MRHNA and SNTAGT. The CDR3 has 13 residues. Trimming cost V 0 bases and J 4 bases, with 6 bases left between them. The CDR3 DNA sequence: TGTGCCAGCAGTGACTCGGGAGGCTATGGCTACACCTTC. Protein: CASSDSGGYGYTF.

The gene calls are TRBV9 and TRBJ2-7, with 7 positions matching TRBD1. Trimming took 5 bases from V and 8 from J; bases not matched to a gene: 10. Per germline, CDR1 SGDLS and CDR2 YYNGEE. The CDR3 spans 13 residues. The CDR3 region has the DNA TGTGCCAGCAGAGATCGCCAGGGGGATAAGCAGTACTTC. It yields the protein CASRDRQGDKQYF.

CDR3 in amino acids: CASSDGRYEQYF. Written as DNA, the CDR3 is TGTGCCAGCAGCGATGGCCGATACGAGCAGTACTTC. The genes are TRBV7-9 and TRBJ2-7, with D unclear. V was trimmed by 5 bases and J by 4 bases, leaving 9 bases between them. CDR1 and CDR2 (germline): SEHNR, FQNEAQ (reference sequence). The CDR3 totals 12 residues.

This clone was seen just once. The rearrangement joins TRBV5-1 to TRBJ2-7; 9 bases align to TRBD2. The CDR3 covers 14 residues. Germline CDR1 is SGHRS and CDR2 is YFSETQ. V lost 5 bases, J lost 3 bases, and 6 bases stayed unmatched. The CDR3 loop reads CASSQTSGYYEQYF. The CDR3 DNA is TGCGCCAGCAGTCAGACTAGCGGATACTACGAGCAGTACTTC.

The V call is TRBV9, the J call TRBJ2-6, with unresolved D. Germline values: CDR1 SGDLS, CDR2 YYNGEE. Trimming removed 3 bases from V and 0 bases from J, with 4 bases in between. This CDR3 contains 14 residues. CDR3 coding DNA: TGTGCCAGCAGCGGGAGCTCTGGGGCCAACGTCCTGACTTTC. Amino acids: CASSGSSGANVLTF.

The chain combines TRBV27 with TRBJ2-2; possible D gene TRBD2, 6 bases. Per germline, CDR1 MNHEY and CDR2 SMNVEV (reference sequence). This CDR3 region has 15 residues. Trimming took off 2 bases at V and 6 bases at J, with 13 bases between the two ends. CDR3 nucleotides: TGTGCCAGCAGTTTACCGGGAGTGGGCGCCGGGGAGCTGTTTTTT. It encodes CASSLPGVGAGELFF.

The chain combines TRBV2 with TRBJ2-5; 7 nucleotides match TRBD2. This CDR3 is built from 16 residues. Germline CDR1 SNHLY, CDR2 FYNNEI. Trimming cost V 3 bases and J 5 bases; bases outside gene matches: 12. The CDR3: CASSEDLAGAGETQYF. The CDR3 DNA follows: TGTGCCAGCAGTGAGGATTTGGCGGGAGCGGGTGAGACCCAGTACTTC.

The rearrangement links TRBV6-1 to TRBJ1-3; possible D gene TRBD1, 6 bases. Germline assignment: CDR1 MNHNS and CDR2 SASEGT. The ends were cut back, 5 bases at V and 1 base at J, with 12 bases in the middle. The CDR3 covers 15 residues. This CDR3 is CASSPQDSSGNTIYF. As DNA, the CDR3 is TGTGCCAGCAGTCCACAGGACAGTTCTGGAAACACCATATATTTT.

This chain joins TRBV7-7 and TRBJ2-1; 8 nucleotides line up with TRBD2. V shed 5 bases, J shed 4 bases, and the junction held 10 bases outside the gene matches. The CDR3 spans 16 residues. Germline V gives CDR1 SSHAT, CDR2 FNYEAQ (reference sequence). The CDR3 region is CASSPLRAGDYNEQFF. CDR3 bases: TGTGCCAGCAGCCCCCTAAGAGCGGGAGATTACAATGAGCAGTTCTTC. Full variable domain (outside the CDR3, taken from reference TRBV7-7 and TRBJ2-1): GAGVSQSPRYKVTKRGQDVTLRCDPISSHATLYWYQQALGQGPEFLTYFNYEAQPDKSGLPSDRFSAERPEGSISTLTIQRTEQRDSAMYRCASSPLRAGDYNEQFFGPGTRLTVL.

The chain has TRBV27 and TRBJ1-2; D is uncertain. From germline, CDR1 is MNHEY and CDR2 SMNVEV (reference sequence). CDR3 length: 13 residues. Trimming left V 3 bases short and J 2 bases short, with 7 bases between. In DNA, the CDR3 is TGTGCCAGCAGTTTTTCACAAAACTATGGCTACACCTTC. It codes for CASSFSQNYGYTF.

This CDR3 is CASSFRGVAQQYF. CDR3 nucleotides: TGTGCCAGCAGTTTCCGCGGGGTAGCTCAACAGTACTTC. The chain is built from TRBV27 and TRBJ2-7; a weak D match, TRBD2 (6 bases). Per germline, CDR1 MNHEY and CDR2 SMNVEV (reference sequence). The CDR3 covers 13 residues. Trimming took 3 bases from V and 10 from J, leaving 16 bases between them.

The chain is built from TRBV7-9 and TRBJ2-3; D might be TRBD2 (6 bases). CDR1 is SEHNR and CDR2 is FQNEAQ in the germline V gene (reference sequence). CDR3 length: 13 residues. V was pared by 11 bases and J by 2 bases, with 14 bases between. This CDR3 is CAPGAGLTDTQYF. The CDR3 bases are TGTGCCCCCGGGGCGGGACTCACAGATACGCAGTATTTT.

This clone came up once. The V and J genes are TRBV7-3 and TRBJ2-7, with 12 bases matching TRBD2. CDR1 and CDR2 from the germline V gene are SGHTA and FQGTGA. The J segment lost 5 bases and the V segment lost 1 base, leaving 12 bases of the junction unmatched. This CDR3 has 18 residues. In nucleotides, the CDR3 is TGTGCCAGCAGCTTAAGAATTCCTAGCGGGAGGGCCATCGACGAGCAGTACTTC. Its protein product is CASSLRIPSGRAIDEQYF.

The gene calls are TRBV27 and TRBJ2-7; 10 bases are shared with TRBD2. The CDR3 loop spans 15 amino acids. Germline V gene data show CDR1 as MNHEY and CDR2 as SMNVEV (reference sequence). The junction had 5 bases not matched to a gene; V was cut back by 1 base and J by 5 bases. The CDR3 is CASSLWLAGVHEQYF. DNA for the CDR3: TGTGCCAGCAGTTTATGGCTAGCGGGAGTCCACGAGCAGTACTTC.

The chain uses TRBV7-3 and TRBJ2-5; 8 bases are shared with TRBD2. The length of the CDR3 is 15 residues. CDR1 is SGHTA and CDR2 is FQGTGA in the germline V gene. Unmatched junction bases numbered 5, after V lost 0 bases and J lost 5 bases. This CDR3 reads CASSLTGRAGETQYF. The CDR3 DNA follows: TGTGCCAGCAGCTTAACCGGGAGGGCCGGGGAGACCCAGTACTTC.

The chain couples TRBV10-2 to TRBJ2-7; weak D call: TRBD2 (6 bases). CDR3 size: 11 residues. CDR1 is WSHSY, CDR2 SAAADI, per germline. The V and J ends lost 8 bases and 6 bases respectively, with 11 bases between them. The CDR3 DNA is TGCGCCAGCCGGGACGGGAGCGAGCAGTACTTC. This codes for CASRDGSEQYF.

The J gene is TRBJ2-7, the V gene TRBV6-1; 11 bases fit TRBD2. Germline V gene data show CDR1 as MNHNS and CDR2 as SASEGT. J lost 7 bases, V lost 6 bases, and 2 bases had no gene match. The CDR3 covers 12 residues. The chain's CDR3 is CASRTSGKEQYF. CDR3 in DNA: TGTGCCAGCAGGACTAGCGGGAAAGAGCAGTACTTC.